The clone carrying this T cell receptor (beta chain) has only a few counts. What it binds is unknown. This specimen belongs to a study of cytomegalovirus exposure and HLA in healthy donors. This PCR relied on a set of 60 Vbeta primers and 13 Jbeta primers. Profiled with immunoSEQ multiplex PCR; TCRdb holds only in-frame clones, not every one. The sample shows about 100,000 clones, 74% of them seen only once. The CDR3 has 15 residues. Germline trimming cut 1 base from V and 5 bases from J; bases unmatched to any gene: 8. The V gene's germline CDR1 is ENHRY and CDR2 SYGVKD. Study-wide findings and caveats: HLA alleles showed associations with around 15,000 TCR beta sequences in a later analysis, at a 0.05 false discovery rate. Common viral pathogens (according to a later analysis) appeared linked to several of the most significant clusters. Most TCRs appeared rarely, but some public TCRs recurred in many donors.

The V and J genes are TRBV10-3 and TRBJ2-7, with 7 bases that match TRBD1. The sample comprised PBMCs. This sequence originates from a man aged 45 to 65 in good health and CMV-seropositive. The CDR3 nucleotides are TGTGCCATCAGTGAGTATTCCGGGACAGCAGACGAGCAGTACTTC. It codes for CAISEYSGTADEQYF.